A single sample gave rise to the 3 T cell receptor beta chains below, sequenced in a study of shared clonotypes between healthy human individuals. TCRdb keeps only in-frame clones here, not all; method: immunoSEQ multiplex PCR. The sample holds 2.3 million or so clones, over 90% seen once. The sequenced material came from naive CD4+ T cells from PBMCs. Subset meaning: CD45RA+ positively selected. The receptors shown here come from a man aged 18 to 29 in good health. Some clones in this sample may be carry-over from other donors' samples.

Comment on this clone: This sample also contains other DNA sequences that code for the same CDR3. This chain joins TRBV5-1 and TRBJ2-5; 7 bases fit TRBD2. Germline assignment: CDR1 SGHRS and CDR2 YFSETQ. V was pared by 0 bases and J by 3 bases, with 5 bases of the junction left unmatched. The CDR3 extends over 15 amino acids. As DNA, the CDR3 is TGCGCCAGCAGCTTGGGGGGGAGGGCCGAAGAGACCCAGTACTTC. Translation gives CASSLGGRAEETQYF.

The chain carries TRBV28 and TRBJ1-2; TRBD1 agrees at 7 bases. Looked up from germline, CDR1 is MDHEN and CDR2 is SYDVKM. Trimming cost V 2 bases and J 1 base; bases outside gene matches: 10. This CDR3 comprises 17 residues. The CDR3 nucleotides read TGTGCCAGCAGTTTAGCGGGACAGACTTTTTATAACTATGGCTACACCTTC. Its translation: CASSLAGQTFYNYGYTF.

V is TRBV5-1 and J is TRBJ2-5, with TRBD1 as a possible D gene (5 bases). Germline V gives CDR1 SGHRS, CDR2 YFSETQ. V lost 4 bases to trimming and J lost 2 bases, with 15 bases between them. This CDR3 region has 15 residues. The CDR3 sequence: CASSPPGLGQETQYF. Here the CDR3 DNA reads TGCGCCAGCAGCCCCCCAGGGTTGGGGCAAGAGACCCAGTACTTC.